The 24 T cell receptor beta chains below all came from one sample that was sequenced in a study of PD-1 and CTLA-4 blockade in melanoma. The assay was immunoSEQ multiplex PCR, and TCRdb's table has in-frame clones only and misses some. The repertoire includes almost 30,000 clones, 85% to 90% of them detected once, and over 6.5% sits in the top ten. This specimen consisted of CD8+ T cells from peripheral blood, obtained before anti-PD-1 treatment. The receptors were sampled from a human donor with melanoma.

The J gene is TRBJ1-1, the V gene TRBV5-6, with TRBD1 as a possible D gene (6 bases). The V end was cut by 0 bases, the J end by 5 bases, with 17 bases between. The germline CDR1 and CDR2 sequences are SGHDT and YYEEEE. The CDR3 is 16 amino acids. CDR3 sequence: CASSLGAGTSRTEAFF. CDR3 DNA: TGTGCCAGCAGCTTGGGAGCCGGGACATCTAGAACTGAAGCTTTCTTT.

The V call is TRBV7-6, the J call TRBJ1-5; perhaps TRBD1 as D (5 bases). With 3 bases removed from V and 6 bases from J, the gap between germline ends came to 18 bases. In germline, CDR1 is SGHVS, CDR2 FNYEAQ. The CDR3 is made up of 16 amino acids. CDR3 in amino acids: CASSLGDSWHSQPQHF. For the CDR3, the DNA is TGTGCCAGCAGCTTGGGGGACTCCTGGCATAGTCAGCCCCAGCATTTT.

This clone has only one observation. This chain links TRBV4-2 with TRBJ2-7; D is perhaps TRBD1 (5 bases). Germline V gives CDR1 LGHNA, CDR2 YNFKEQ. V dropped 1 base and J dropped 5 bases, with 12 bases sitting between them. The CDR3 is 14 residues long. CDR3 nucleotide sequence: TGTGCCAGCAGCCAAGTTGCAGGGTCGGACGAGCAGTACTTC. Protein sequence: CASSQVAGSDEQYF.

The genes are TRBV6-5 and TRBJ1-4; the D gene is possibly TRBD1 (5 bases). This CDR3 region has 15 residues. CDR1 is MNHEY, CDR2 SVGAGI, per germline. Deletions cut 0 bases from V and 6 bases from J, with 11 bases between. CDR3 amino acids: CASSYSGDVDEKLFF. DNA of the CDR3: TGTGCCAGCAGTTACTCGGGGGACGTGGATGAAAAACTGTTTTTT.

The table lists this clone with a count of one. The rearrangement links TRBV18 to TRBJ1-3; TRBD1 might be the D (5 bases). The ends were cut back, 5 bases at V and 0 bases at J, with 11 bases in the middle. From germline, CDR1 is KGHSH and CDR2 LQKENI. This CDR3 contains 15 residues. CDR3 loop: CASSMTAVSGNTIYF. In DNA, the CDR3 is TGTGCCAGCTCAATGACAGCCGTCTCTGGAAACACCATATATTTT.

V and J are TRBV28 and TRBJ2-3; tentatively, D is TRBD2 (6 bases). Trimming left V 4 bases short and J 4 bases short, with 9 bases between. The CDR3 is 13 residues long. Per the germline V gene, CDR1 is MDHEN and CDR2 is SYDVKM. CDR3 sequence (DNA): TGTGCCAGCAGTTCCCGGGACTCAGATACGCAGTATTTT. Translating gives CASSSRDSDTQYF. The whole variable domain, remainder taken from reference TRBV28 and TRBJ2-3, is DVKVTQSSRYLVKRTGEKVFLECVQDMDHENMFWYRQDPGLGLRLIYFSYDVKMKEKGDIPEGYSVSREKKERFSLILESASTNQTSMYLCASSSRDSDTQYFGPGTRLTVL.

The gene calls are TRBV3-1 (or the pseudogene TRBV3-2) and TRBJ2-7; maybe TRBD1 (6 bases). The CDR3 contains 11 residues. Germline V gene lookup returns CDR1 LGHDT and CDR2 YNNKEL (reference sequence). V was shortened by 1 base and J by 10 bases, with 8 bases between the two germline ends. CDR3 sequence: CASSQGGPQYF. The DNA for the CDR3 is TGTGCCAGCAGCCAAGGGGGGCCTCAGTACTTC.

The gene calls are TRBV19 and TRBJ2-3, with D maybe TRBD2 (6 bases). This CDR3 is 14 amino acids long. The V gene's germline CDR1 is LNHDA and CDR2 SQIVND (reference sequence). V was trimmed by 8 bases and J by 2 bases, leaving 14 bases between them. The CDR3 loop reads CASGGGEVTDTQYF. CDR3 nucleotides: TGTGCCAGTGGCGGCGGGGAGGTCACAGATACGCAGTATTTT.

This clone was observed once. This chain connects TRBV24-1 to TRBJ1-1, with D perhaps matching TRBD1 (5 bases). The CDR3 is made up of 13 amino acids. From germline, CDR1 is KGHDR and CDR2 SFDVKD. Deletions cut 7 bases from V and 4 bases from J, with 12 bases between. Written as DNA, the CDR3 is TGTGCCACCAGCGCGGGACCGGGCACTGAAGCTTTCTTT. Amino acids: CATSAGPGTEAFF.

The table lists this clone with a count of one. The chain has TRBV19 and TRBJ1-5; D is uncertain. The V end lost 9 bases, the J end lost 5 bases, and 20 bases lay between the germline ends. The CDR3 runs to 15 residues. Germline loops: CDR1 LNHDA, CDR2 SQIVND (reference sequence). CDR3: CASSQWGGLDQPQHF. In nucleotides, the CDR3 is TGTGCCAGCTCTCAATGGGGAGGGCTCGATCAGCCCCAGCATTTT.

The chain uses TRBV2 and TRBJ2-3; TRBD2 agrees at 14 bases. Germline values: CDR1 SNHLY, CDR2 FYNNEI. The trim removed 5 bases at V and 3 bases at J, leaving 16 bases unmatched. The CDR3 has 20 residues. CDR3 DNA sequence: TGTGCCAGCAGTACGAGGACTAGCGGGGGGCACACCCCCATAACAGATACGCAGTATTTT. It encodes CASSTRTSGGHTPITDTQYF.

V usage is TRBV27 and J usage is TRBJ2-2; D is undetermined. Germline loops: CDR1 MNHEY, CDR2 SMNVEV (reference sequence). The CDR3 totals 12 residues. The V end lost 4 bases, the J end lost 0 bases, and 0 bases lay between the germline ends. Here the CDR3 reads CASSSNTGELFF. CDR3 DNA: TGTGCCAGCAGTTCGAACACCGGGGAGCTGTTTTTT.

This clone occurred once. V is TRBV29-1 and J is TRBJ1-1; D may be TRBD1 (5 bases). This CDR3 comprises 13 residues. The V end was cut by 5 bases, the J end by 2 bases, with 12 bases between. Germline V gives CDR1 SQVTM, CDR2 ANQGSEA. The CDR3 nucleotides are TGCAGCGTTAAGACAGTTCGAAACACTGAAGCTTTCTTT. It is translated as CSVKTVRNTEAFF.

The rearrangement links TRBV27 to TRBJ1-5, with 7 bases identical to TRBD1. Germline V CDR1 and CDR2: MNHEY, SMNVEV (reference sequence). The CDR3 totals 15 residues. The trim removed 3 bases at V and 5 bases at J, leaving 7 bases unmatched. The DNA for the CDR3 is TGTGCCAGCAGTTTGACAGGGAGCTCCGATCAGCCCCAGCATTTT. Translation: CASSLTGSSDQPQHF.

The chain is built from TRBV27 and TRBJ2-7; tentatively, D is TRBD1 (5 bases). The V gene lost 10 bases and the J gene lost 6 bases, with 16 bases spanning the gap. Germline V gene lookup returns CDR1 MNHEY and CDR2 SMNVEV (reference sequence). CDR3 length: 12 residues. CDR3 nucleotides: TGTGCCATCAAGACAGCCCATTCCGAGCAGTACTTC. Residues: CAIKTAHSEQYF.

The V gene is TRBV19, the J gene TRBJ1-2; no clear D gene. The V end was cut by 4 bases, the J end by 3 bases, with 24 bases between. This CDR3 comprises 18 residues. Germline values: CDR1 LNHDA, CDR2 SQIVND (reference sequence). This CDR3 reads CASSNPLELYSADYGYTF. The DNA for the CDR3 is TGTGCCAGTAGTAACCCCCTTGAACTGTACTCTGCGGACTATGGCTACACCTTC.

This clone was observed a single time. The chain employs TRBV19 and TRBJ1-2, with D possibly being TRBD1 (6 bases). The V gene lost 7 bases and the J gene lost 4 bases, with 10 bases spanning the gap. The germline V gene encodes CDR1 LNHDA and CDR2 SQIVND (reference sequence). CDR3 length equals 12 residues. The CDR3 DNA reads as TGTGCCAGTATGTCAGGGGCCTATGGCTACACCTTC. Residues: CASMSGAYGYTF.

V gene TRBV5-4 combines with J gene TRBJ2-2; D gene unclear. The CDR3 length is 13 residues. The germline gives CDR1 SGHNT, CDR2 YYREEE (reference sequence). V was pared by 3 bases and J by 10 bases, with 13 bases between. CDR3 sequence reads: CASSSPPRTELFF. The CDR3 DNA reads TGTGCCAGCAGCTCCCCCCCCCGCACGGAGCTGTTTTTT.

The V gene is TRBV5-5, the J gene TRBJ2-1; 8 nucleotides line up with TRBD1. Germline V gives CDR1 SGHKS, CDR2 YYEKEE (reference sequence). CDR3 length: 13 amino acids. The trim removed 7 bases at V and 3 bases at J, leaving 3 bases unmatched. CDR3 loop: CASVGQGYNEQFF. CDR3 DNA: TGTGCCAGCGTCGGACAGGGCTACAATGAGCAGTTCTTC.

This chain uses TRBV5-1 with TRBJ2-5, with D maybe TRBD2 (6 bases). Germline assignment: CDR1 SGHRS and CDR2 YFSETQ. The germline V and J ends were trimmed by 0 bases and 5 bases, with 8 bases remaining between them. The CDR3 has 13 residues. The DNA for the CDR3 is TGCGCCAGCAGCTTGGATCTAGCGGAGACCCAGTACTTC. Its protein product is CASSLDLAETQYF.

This clone was counted a single time. The V gene is TRBV25-1, the J gene TRBJ1-1; D gene uncertain. CDR1 and CDR2 from the germline V gene are MGHDK and SYGVNS. The CDR3 extends over 14 amino acids. Trimming took off 5 bases at V and 6 bases at J, with 16 bases between the two ends. The CDR3 DNA is TGTGCCAGCAGTCCGGAGACGCATACCGCTGAAGCTTTCTTT. It codes for CASSPETHTAEAFF.

This chain links TRBV7-9 with TRBJ1-1; D might be TRBD1 (6 bases). The CDR3 spans 16 residues. Germline lookup yields CDR1 SEHNR and CDR2 FQNEAQ (reference sequence). Trimming removed 4 bases at V and 0 bases at J, with 15 bases between. The CDR3: CASSSWTDPMNTEAFF. Written as DNA, the CDR3 is TGTGCCAGCAGCTCGTGGACAGATCCGATGAACACTGAAGCTTTCTTT.

This clone was detected once. The chain recombines TRBV13 with TRBJ1-1; possibly TRBD1 for D (6 bases). The CDR3 sequence is 12 residues long. The germline V and J ends were trimmed by 2 bases and 10 bases, with 11 bases remaining between them. Germline CDR1 is PRHDT and CDR2 is FYEKMQ (reference sequence). The CDR3 region has the DNA TGTGCCAGCAGCTTATTGAGAGGGGGAGCTTTCTTT. Translated, it gives CASSLLRGGAFF.

This clone was observed a handful of times. The chain joins TRBV18 to TRBJ1-1; D is unclear. Germline V gene sequence: CDR1 KGHSH, CDR2 LQKENI. This CDR3 is 12 amino acids long. V lost 5 bases, J lost 3 bases, and 7 bases lay in between. CDR3 protein: CASSYTYTEAFF. CDR3 sequence (DNA): TGTGCCAGCTCATACACCTACACTGAAGCTTTCTTT.